These 23 T cell receptor beta chains were sequenced from one sample in a study of shared clonotypes between healthy human individuals. Profiled with immunoSEQ multiplex PCR; TCRdb holds only in-frame clones, not every one. This table has about half a million clones, approximately 71% appearing once. Specimen: PBMCs. The receptors derive from a woman aged 35 to 49 in good health. Some clones in this sample may be carry-over from other donors' samples.

The genes are TRBV7-8 and TRBJ2-1, with TRBD2 matching 10 bases. V shed 5 bases and J 3 bases; nucleotides not matched to a gene: 7. Germline-derived CDR1 and CDR2 are SGHVS and FQNEAQ. The CDR3 has 16 residues. The CDR3 here is CASSPLASGSYNEQFF. DNA of the CDR3: TGTGCCAGCAGCCCATTGGCTAGCGGGAGCTACAATGAGCAGTTCTTC.

J is TRBJ2-3 and V is TRBV7-9; D uncertain. Germline loops: CDR1 SEHNR, CDR2 FQNEAQ (reference sequence). This CDR3 comprises 11 residues. V dropped 2 bases and J dropped 5 bases, with 2 bases sitting between them. The chain's CDR3 is CASSLRDTQYF. The CDR3 DNA sequence: TGTGCCAGCAGCTTACGAGATACGCAGTATTTT.

About this clone itself: A far larger clone differs by one base, so this is likely a read error. Within the sample, other DNA sequences also encode this same CDR3. The genes are TRBV30 and TRBJ1-1; D gene uncertain. The CDR3 is made up of 13 amino acids. The V gene's germline CDR1 is GTSNPN and CDR2 SVGIG (reference sequence). CDR3 residues: CAWDWNMNTEAFF. CDR3 bases: TGTGCCTGGGACTGGAACATGAACACTGAGGCTTTCTTT.

The genes are TRBV28 and TRBJ2-2; no clear D gene. Germline lookup yields CDR1 MDHEN and CDR2 SYDVKM. The CDR3 has 17 amino acids. Trimming shortened V by 6 bases and J by 0 bases, and 17 bases separated the two germline ends. The CDR3, as DNA: TGTGCCAGCAGGTCCCTGGGTTTATACCCGAACACCGGGGAGCTGTTTTTT. This sequence encodes CASRSLGLYPNTGELFF.

The chain employs TRBV6-6 and TRBJ2-7, with TRBD1 as a possible D gene (5 bases). V shed 4 bases and J shed 1 base, with 17 bases lying between them. Germline V gene sequence: CDR1 MNHNY, CDR2 SVGAGI (reference sequence). This CDR3 region has 16 residues. CDR3 protein: CASSSFRVLGSYEQYF. The CDR3 nucleotides are TGTGCCAGCAGTTCCTTCAGGGTGTTGGGTTCCTACGAGCAGTACTTC.

Concerning this clone: The likely explanation is a read error, given a far larger clone one base away. The rearrangement joins TRBV7-2 to TRBJ1-5; D perhaps matches TRBD1 (5 bases). The CDR3 length is 15 residues. Germline lookup yields CDR1 SGHTA and CDR2 FQGNSA. The CDR3 sequence: CASSLGTWSNQPRHF. Written as DNA, the CDR3 is TGTGCCAGCAGCTTGGGGACCTGGAGCAATCAGCCCCGGCATTTT.

Worth noting for this clone: A far larger clone is one base from this, pointing to a likely read error. CDR3 region: CAWRRGVSTCEQYF. Written as DNA, the CDR3 is TGTGCCTGGAGGCGGGGGGTAAGCACCTGCGAGCAGTACTTC. The V and J genes are TRBV30 and TRBJ2-7; 8 bases map to TRBD2. Germline V lookup: CDR1 GTSNPN, CDR2 SVGIG (reference sequence). This CDR3 spans 14 amino acids. The V segment lost 3 bases and the J segment 6 bases; nucleotides outside the gene matches: 10.

Worth noting for this clone: This could be a read error, since a much larger clone is one nucleotide away. V usage is TRBV4-1 and J usage is TRBJ2-5; possible D gene TRBD1, 5 bases. Germline loops: CDR1 MGHRA, CDR2 YSYEKL. Trimming left V 1 base short and J 7 bases short, with 13 bases between. This CDR3 region has 14 residues. The CDR3 region has the DNA TGCGCCAGCAGCCAAGGATTCAGGGAAGGGACCCAGTACTTC. Amino acid sequence: CASSQGFREGTQYF.

The rearrangement links TRBV9 to TRBJ1-2; TRBD1 aligns across 10 bases. The V gene's germline CDR1 is SGDLS and CDR2 YYNGEE. CDR3 length: 14 amino acids. Trimming took 8 bases from V and 7 from J; bases not matched to a gene: 11. For the CDR3, the DNA is TGTGCCAGAATTGAAAAGGGACAGGGGTTTGGCTACACCTTC. Its translation: CARIEKGQGFGYTF.

This chain uses TRBV5-1 with TRBJ2-5; D may correspond to TRBD1 or TRBD2 (7 bases each). The V end lost 4 bases, the J end lost 3 bases, and 13 bases lay between the germline ends. CDR3 length equals 14 residues. Germline CDR1 reads SGHRS; CDR2 reads YFSETQ. CDR3 in amino acids: CASSLTGREETQYF. For the CDR3, the DNA is TGCGCCAGCAGCCTGACAGGGAGGGAAGAGACCCAGTACTTC.

V usage is TRBV13 and J usage is TRBJ2-3; D not certain. V was trimmed by 5 bases and J by 3 bases, leaving 18 bases between them. The germline gives CDR1 PRHDT, CDR2 FYEKMQ (reference sequence). The CDR3 is made up of 16 amino acids. The CDR3 DNA reads TGTGCCAGCAGCCCGAACCCCCTCGTAGGTACAGATACGCAGTATTTT. Translated: CASSPNPLVGTDTQYF.

The V gene is TRBV5-5, the J gene TRBJ2-3; the D call may be TRBD1 or TRBD2 (5 bases each). CDR3 size: 15 residues. Germline V gives CDR1 SGHKS, CDR2 YYEKEE (reference sequence). Trimming removed 3 bases from V and 0 bases from J, with 11 bases in between. This CDR3 is CASSSGAASTDTQYF. In DNA, the CDR3 is TGTGCCAGCAGCTCCGGGGCTGCTAGCACAGATACGCAGTATTTT.

There are many counts of this clone. The same CDR3 can be traced to other DNA sequences in this sample. V gene TRBV7-9 combines with J gene TRBJ1-4, with D possibly TRBD1 on 6 matching bases. CDR1 is SEHNR, CDR2 FQNEAQ, per germline (reference sequence). Deletions cut 1 base from V and 5 bases from J, with 11 bases between. The CDR3 runs to 15 residues. Here the CDR3 DNA reads TGTGCCAGCAGCTTAGTAGGGCAGGGGAATGAAAAACTGTTTTTT. It encodes CASSLVGQGNEKLFF.

The table lists this clone with a few counts. A single base separates this from a much larger clone, so it may be a read error. Other nucleotide sequences in the sample specify the same CDR3. The rearrangement joins TRBV7-8 to TRBJ1-6; weak D call: TRBD1 (5 bases). Deletions cut 3 bases from V and 14 bases from J, with 11 bases between. Germline CDR1 SGHVS, CDR2 FQNEAQ. This CDR3 is 12 amino acids long. The CDR3 DNA follows: TGTGCCAGCAGCTTCCAACAAGGGGCCCTCCACTTT. Amino acids: CASSFQQGALHF.

This clone was seen at least ten times. The V call is TRBV11-2, the J call TRBJ1-1; D remains unclear. CDR3 length: 15 amino acids. Germline V gives CDR1 SGHAT, CDR2 FQNNGV. With 5 bases removed from V and 6 bases from J, the gap between germline ends came to 19 bases. DNA for the CDR3: TGTGCCAGCAGCCCACCGGGCCAAGGAAGGTCTGAAGCTTTCTTT. Protein product: CASSPPGQGRSEAFF. The full variable domain, completed using reference TRBV11-2 and TRBJ1-1, is EAGVAQSPRYKIIEKRQSVAFWCNPISGHATLYWYQQILGQGPKLLIQFQNNGVVDDSQLPKDRFSAERLKGVDSTLKIQPAKLEDSAVYLCASSPPGQGRSEAFFGQGTRLTVV.

CDR3 sequence reads: CASSPGTPGTGYTF. The CDR3 DNA follows: TGTGCCAGCAGCCCTGGGACCCCGGGGACGGGCTACACCTTC. The rearrangement joins TRBV7-3 to TRBJ1-2, with D possibly being TRBD1 (5 bases). The CDR3 sequence is 14 residues long. From germline, CDR1 is SGHTA and CDR2 FQGTGA. The V gene lost 5 bases and the J gene lost 8 bases, with 18 bases spanning the gap.

The chain employs TRBV5-1 and TRBJ2-7; 10 bases agree with TRBD2. V trimming: 7 bases; J trimming: 5 bases; junction bases outside the gene matches: 9. CDR1 SGHRS and CDR2 YFSETQ come from the germline V gene. The CDR3 is 14 amino acids. CDR3 bases: TGCGCCAGCCGTCAAAGGGGACTAGCGAACGAGCAGTACTTC. Its protein is CASRQRGLANEQYF.

The chain couples TRBV11-2 to TRBJ2-1; weak D call: TRBD2 (5 bases). Trimming took 0 bases from V and 1 from J, leaving 10 bases between them. CDR1 and CDR2 (germline): SGHAT, FQNNGV. This CDR3 has 16 amino acids. CDR3 region: CASSLESGWSYNEQFF. CDR3 nucleotides: TGTGCCAGCAGCTTAGAGTCGGGGTGGTCCTACAATGAGCAGTTCTTC.

The chain links TRBV5-4 to TRBJ2-1; 7 bases line up with TRBD2. Germline V gives CDR1 SGHNT, CDR2 YYREEE (reference sequence). After removal of 2 bases from V and 7 bases from J, the junction contained 3 bases not matched to a gene. The length of the CDR3 is 13 residues. CDR3 region: CASSFTGGNEQFF. The CDR3 nucleotides read TGTGCCAGCAGCTTCACCGGGGGGAATGAGCAGTTCTTC.

This clone occurred a few times. V usage is TRBV2 and J usage is TRBJ1-5, with 10 bases lining up with TRBD1. The germline gives CDR1 SNHLY, CDR2 FYNNEI. The CDR3 consists of 14 residues. With V trimmed by 6 bases and J by 6 bases, 5 bases remained unmatched. In nucleotides, the CDR3 is TGTGCCAGCAGCCCCCGGGACAGGGGTCAGCCCCAGCATTTT. It is translated as CASSPRDRGQPQHF.

The genes are TRBV9 and TRBJ2-1; D gene unclear. Germline V gene lookup returns CDR1 SGDLS and CDR2 YYNGEE. The CDR3 spans 15 residues. V dropped 4 bases and J dropped 2 bases, with 13 bases sitting between them. CDR3 nucleotides: TGTGCCAGCAGCCCCCTGACTGATACCTACAATGAGCAGTTCTTC. Its protein is CASSPLTDTYNEQFF.

The chain links TRBV27 to TRBJ2-2, with D maybe TRBD1 (6 bases). CDR3 length: 15 amino acids. Germline assignment: CDR1 MNHEY and CDR2 SMNVEV (reference sequence). V was trimmed by 4 bases and J by 6 bases, leaving 15 bases between them. CDR3 in DNA: TGTGCCAGCAGTTCGCCATTGACAGGTCCCGGGGAGCTGTTTTTT. This translates into CASSSPLTGPGELFF.

Worth noting for this clone: A far larger clone is one base from this, pointing to a likely read error. The chain carries TRBV5-8 and TRBJ2-5; 7 bases match TRBD1. The CDR3 has 14 residues. The germline V gene encodes CDR1 SGHTS and CDR2 YDEGEE. The CDR3 protein is CAISQGQIQETQYF. The DNA for the CDR3 is TGTGCCATCAGCCAGGGACAGATCCAAGAGACCCAGTACTTC.